A single sample gave rise to the 14 T cell receptor beta chains below, sequenced in a study of cytotoxic CD8 clonotypes in ibrutinib-treated CLL. Generated by immunoSEQ multiplex PCR, the TCRdb table keeps only in-frame clones and is missing some. Seen here are 50,000 to 60,000 clones, 75% to 90% observed once, and the top ten hold around 21%. The material sequenced was PBMCs, taken after 24 months of ibrutinib treatment. These receptors all stem from a human donor with chronic lymphocytic leukemia.

This chain uses TRBV7-2 with TRBJ1-2; 8 nucleotides agree with TRBD1. The CDR3 runs 16 residues. Trimming cost V 3 bases and J 6 bases; bases outside gene matches: 12. Germline V lookup: CDR1 SGHTA, CDR2 FQGNSA. The CDR3 DNA is TGTGCCAGCAGCTTGGGGGTTACAGGGGGTTTGAATGGCTACACCTTC. This encodes CASSLGVTGGLNGYTF.

CDR3 sequence: CASSYSPGTNTEAFF. The CDR3 nucleotides read TGTGCCAGCAGTTACTCTCCAGGGACCAACACTGAAGCTTTCTTT. This chain uses TRBV6-6 with TRBJ1-1, with D perhaps matching TRBD1 (5 bases). Trimming cost V 0 bases and J 2 bases, with 10 bases left between them. CDR1 MNHNY and CDR2 SVGAGI come from the germline V gene (reference sequence). The CDR3 loop spans 15 amino acids.

The rearrangement joins TRBV27 to TRBJ2-7; TRBD2 agrees at 7 bases. The V and J ends lost 6 bases and 0 bases, in that order; junction bases with no gene match: 11. Germline CDR1 and CDR2: MNHEY and SMNVEV (reference sequence). This CDR3 comprises 16 residues. The chain's CDR3 is CASRPSLAVLSYEQYF. Here the CDR3 DNA reads TGTGCCAGCAGGCCCTCTCTAGCGGTTCTCTCCTACGAGCAGTACTTC.

This clone was seen only once. The rearrangement joins TRBV11-2 to TRBJ2-1, with D perhaps matching TRBD2 (6 bases). CDR1 and CDR2 from the germline V gene are SGHAT and FQNNGV. V gave up 4 bases and J gave up 4 bases, with 11 bases separating them. CDR3 length equals 14 residues. The CDR3 loop reads CASSSLTSYNEQFF. The DNA of the CDR3 is TGTGCCAGCAGCTCATTGACTAGTTACAATGAGCAGTTCTTC.

V usage is TRBV7-2 and J usage is TRBJ2-1, with a weak D call TRBD2 (6 bases). CDR1 and CDR2 from the germline V gene are SGHTA and FQGNSA. V dropped 4 bases and J dropped 5 bases, with 9 bases sitting between them. The CDR3 extends over 13 amino acids. The CDR3 bases are TGTGCCAGCAGCTCGACTAGTAACAATGAGCAGTTCTTC. Translation gives CASSSTSNNEQFF.

The chain recombines TRBV28 with TRBJ2-1; 9 bases line up with TRBD2. Germline-derived CDR1 and CDR2 are MDHEN and SYDVKM. The CDR3 runs 17 residues. Unmatched junction bases numbered 4, after V lost 1 base and J lost 0 bases. The chain's CDR3 is CASSLFGSGSSYNEQFF. For the CDR3, the DNA is TGTGCCAGCAGTTTATTTGGTAGCGGGAGCTCCTACAATGAGCAGTTCTTC.

The chain employs TRBV6-1 and TRBJ1-2; D gene unclear. V gave up 5 bases and J gave up 1 base, with 11 bases separating them. Germline lookup yields CDR1 MNHNS and CDR2 SASEGT. This CDR3 spans 14 amino acids. The CDR3 spells CASSRATGNYGYTF. The CDR3 DNA follows: TGTGCCAGCAGTCGAGCGACCGGTAACTATGGCTACACCTTC.

This clone was picked up one time. The J gene is TRBJ2-7, the V gene TRBV7-3; the D is unclear. Trimming shortened V by 4 bases and J by 4 bases, and 11 bases separated the two germline ends. The CDR3 covers 13 residues. Germline V lookup: CDR1 SGHTA, CDR2 FQGTGA. The CDR3 loop is CASSSIAGYEQYF. CDR3 in DNA: TGTGCCAGCAGCTCAATCGCCGGGTACGAGCAGTACTTC. The whole variable domain, remainder taken from reference TRBV7-3 and TRBJ2-7, is GAGVSQTPSNKVTEKGKYVELRCDPISGHTALYWYRQSLGQGPEFLIYFQGTGAADDSGLPNDRFFAVRPEGSVSTLKIQRTERGDSAVYLCASSSIAGYEQYFGPGTRLTVT.

The CDR3 DNA sequence: TGTGCCAGCAGCCTTAAACCAGGGAGTGAGCAGTTCTTC. Its translation: CASSLKPGSEQFF. The J gene is TRBJ2-1, the V gene TRBV7-2; possibly TRBD1 or TRBD2 for D (5 bases each). CDR1 SGHTA and CDR2 FQGNSA come from the germline V gene. The CDR3 contains 13 residues. Trimming left V 5 bases short and J 9 bases short, with 14 bases between.

The chain combines TRBV18 with TRBJ2-6, with 8 positions matching TRBD1. V was clipped by 3 bases and J by 2 bases; unmatched bases: 6. The CDR3 runs 17 residues. Germline V gene data show CDR1 as KGHSH and CDR2 as LQKENI. DNA of the CDR3: TGTGCCAGCTCACCCCTCTCAGGGGGCGCTGGGGCCAACGTCCTGACTTTC. Translation: CASSPLSGGAGANVLTF.

V and J are TRBV5-4 and TRBJ2-5; D possibly corresponds to TRBD2 (6 bases). Trimming took 4 bases from V and 4 from J, leaving 14 bases between them. CDR1 is SGHNT, CDR2 YYREEE, per germline (reference sequence). This CDR3 has 14 amino acids. CDR3 DNA: TGTGCCAGCAGCCCGGGACTTAGGGGAGAGACCCAGTACTTC. Its translation is CASSPGLRGETQYF.

The chain links TRBV15 to TRBJ2-3; 13 bases map to TRBD2. The CDR3 spans 20 residues. Germline CDR1 reads LNHNV; CDR2 reads YYDKDF (reference sequence). The junction had 16 bases not matched to a gene; V was cut back by 3 bases and J by 4 bases. In DNA, the CDR3 is TGTGCCACCAGCAGCCCCAAACTAGCGGGAGGGCCAACGGGGGCAGATACGCAGTATTTT. Translated, it gives CATSSPKLAGGPTGADTQYF.

The chain is built from TRBV7-8 and TRBJ2-7, with D maybe TRBD1 (7 bases). This CDR3 is 16 amino acids long. V dropped 5 bases and J dropped 3 bases, with 20 bases sitting between them. CDR1 and CDR2 from the germline V gene are SGHVS and FQNEAQ. The DNA for the CDR3 is TGTGCCAGCAGCGCTCGAGGAGGGGGCATGGGCTACGAGCAGTACTTC. This translates into CASSARGGGMGYEQYF. The full variable domain, completed using reference TRBV7-8 and TRBJ2-7, is GAGVSQSPRYKVAKRGQDVALRCDPISGHVSLFWYQQALGQGPEFLTYFQNEAQLDKSGLPSDRFFAERPEGSVSTLKIQRTQQEDSAVYLCASSARGGGMGYEQYFGPGTRLTVT.

V usage is TRBV4-1 and J usage is TRBJ2-5, with 12 bases that match TRBD1. Germline V CDR1 and CDR2: MGHRA, YSYEKL. The CDR3 spans 18 residues. Trimming cost V 1 base and J 2 bases; bases outside gene matches: 8. In DNA form, the CDR3 reads TGCGCCAGCAGCCAAGTGGGACAGGGGGCCGGTGGACAAGAGACCCAGTACTTC. Translation gives CASSQVGQGAGGQETQYF.